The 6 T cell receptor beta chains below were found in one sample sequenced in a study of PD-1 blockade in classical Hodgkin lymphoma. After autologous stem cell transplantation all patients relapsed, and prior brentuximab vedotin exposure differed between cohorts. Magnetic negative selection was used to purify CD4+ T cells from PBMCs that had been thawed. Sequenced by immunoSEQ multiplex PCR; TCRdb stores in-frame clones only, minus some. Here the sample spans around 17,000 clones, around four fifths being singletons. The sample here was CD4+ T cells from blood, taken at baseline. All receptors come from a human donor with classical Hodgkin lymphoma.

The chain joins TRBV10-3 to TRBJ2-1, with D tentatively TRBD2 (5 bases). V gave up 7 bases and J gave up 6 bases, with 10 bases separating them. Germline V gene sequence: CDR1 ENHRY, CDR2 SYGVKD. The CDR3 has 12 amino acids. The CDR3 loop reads CAIMRAGNEQFF. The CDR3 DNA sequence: TGTGCCATCATGCGGGCAGGCAATGAGCAGTTCTTC.

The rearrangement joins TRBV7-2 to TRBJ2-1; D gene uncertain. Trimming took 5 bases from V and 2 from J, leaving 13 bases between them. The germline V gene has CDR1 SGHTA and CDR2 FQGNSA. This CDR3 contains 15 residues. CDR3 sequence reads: CASSPQTWTYNEQFF. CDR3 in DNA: TGTGCCAGCAGCCCCCAGACCTGGACCTACAATGAGCAGTTCTTC.

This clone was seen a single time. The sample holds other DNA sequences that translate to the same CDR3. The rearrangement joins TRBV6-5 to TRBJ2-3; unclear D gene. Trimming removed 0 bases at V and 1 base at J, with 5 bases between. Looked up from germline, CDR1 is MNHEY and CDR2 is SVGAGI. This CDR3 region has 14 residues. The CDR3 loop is CASSYSPGTDTQYF. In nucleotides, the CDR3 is TGTGCCAGCAGTTACTCGCCAGGCACAGATACGCAGTATTTT.

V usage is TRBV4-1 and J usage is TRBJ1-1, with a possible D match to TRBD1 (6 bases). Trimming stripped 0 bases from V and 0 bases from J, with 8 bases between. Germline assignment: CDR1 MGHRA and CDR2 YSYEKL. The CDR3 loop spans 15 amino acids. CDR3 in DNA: TGCGCCAGCAGCCAAGAGGGACAATTGAACACTGAAGCTTTCTTT. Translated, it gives CASSQEGQLNTEAFF.

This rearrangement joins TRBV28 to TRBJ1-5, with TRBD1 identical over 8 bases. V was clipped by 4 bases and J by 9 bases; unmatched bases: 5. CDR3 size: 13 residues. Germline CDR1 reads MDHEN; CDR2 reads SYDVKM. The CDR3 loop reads CASSWDRRWPQHF. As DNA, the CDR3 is TGTGCCAGCAGTTGGGACAGGAGGTGGCCCCAGCATTTT.

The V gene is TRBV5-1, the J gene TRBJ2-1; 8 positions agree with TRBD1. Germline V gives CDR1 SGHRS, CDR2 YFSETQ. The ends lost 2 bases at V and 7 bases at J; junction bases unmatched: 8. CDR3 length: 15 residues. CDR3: CASSLPGGDRNEQFF. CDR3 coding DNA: TGCGCCAGCAGCTTACCAGGGGGCGATCGAAATGAGCAGTTCTTC.